The clone carrying this T cell receptor (beta chain) was recorded a few times. Antigen specificity is unknown. The CDR3 length is 13 residues. Between the trimmed V and J ends, which lost 7 bases and 8 bases, there was a span of 20 bases. The germline V gene has CDR1 SQVTM and CDR2 ANQGSEA. The data are from a study of T cell repertoires in cytomegalovirus infection. TCRdb re-analysed the reads in MiXCR, keeping a single row per CDR3 protein. The sample lists about 83,000 distinct CDR3 sequences; 25% to 30% were seen once. The receptor was isolated from a human donor in good health (CMV status not recorded). Some clones in this sample may be carry-over from other donors' samples. The chain recombines TRBV29-1 with TRBJ2-5; D is unclear. The sequencing used CD8+ T cells from cultured PBMCs, collected from culture after CMV antigen stimulation. The DNA of the CDR3 is TGCAGCGCCAAACTACCCGCCCTTCTAACCCAGTACTTC. Its translation is CSAKLPALLTQYF.